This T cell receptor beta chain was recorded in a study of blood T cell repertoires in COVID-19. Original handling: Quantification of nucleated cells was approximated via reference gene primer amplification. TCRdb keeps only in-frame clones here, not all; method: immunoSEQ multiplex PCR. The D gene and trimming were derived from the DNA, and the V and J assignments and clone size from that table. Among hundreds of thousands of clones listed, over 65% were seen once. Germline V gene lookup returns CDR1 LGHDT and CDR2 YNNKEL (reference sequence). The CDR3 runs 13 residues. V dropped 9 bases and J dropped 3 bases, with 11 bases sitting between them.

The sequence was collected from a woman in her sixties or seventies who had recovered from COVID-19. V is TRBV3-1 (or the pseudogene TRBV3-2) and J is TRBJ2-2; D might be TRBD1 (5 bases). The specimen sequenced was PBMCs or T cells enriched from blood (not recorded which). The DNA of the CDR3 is TGTGCCAGTCGATTGACAGACACCGGGGAGCTGTTTTTT. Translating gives CASRLTDTGELFF.